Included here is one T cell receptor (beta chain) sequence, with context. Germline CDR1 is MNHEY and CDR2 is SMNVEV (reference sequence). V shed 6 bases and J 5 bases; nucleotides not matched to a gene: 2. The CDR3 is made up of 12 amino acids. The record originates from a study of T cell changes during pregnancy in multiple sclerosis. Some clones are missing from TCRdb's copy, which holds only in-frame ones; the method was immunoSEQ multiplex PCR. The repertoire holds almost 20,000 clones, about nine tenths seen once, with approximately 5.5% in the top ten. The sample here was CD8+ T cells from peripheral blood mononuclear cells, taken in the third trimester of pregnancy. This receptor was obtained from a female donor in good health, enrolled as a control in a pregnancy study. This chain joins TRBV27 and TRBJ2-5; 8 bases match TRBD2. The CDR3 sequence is CASRGLGETQYF. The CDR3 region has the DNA TGTGCCAGCAGGGGACTAGGGGAGACCCAGTACTTC.